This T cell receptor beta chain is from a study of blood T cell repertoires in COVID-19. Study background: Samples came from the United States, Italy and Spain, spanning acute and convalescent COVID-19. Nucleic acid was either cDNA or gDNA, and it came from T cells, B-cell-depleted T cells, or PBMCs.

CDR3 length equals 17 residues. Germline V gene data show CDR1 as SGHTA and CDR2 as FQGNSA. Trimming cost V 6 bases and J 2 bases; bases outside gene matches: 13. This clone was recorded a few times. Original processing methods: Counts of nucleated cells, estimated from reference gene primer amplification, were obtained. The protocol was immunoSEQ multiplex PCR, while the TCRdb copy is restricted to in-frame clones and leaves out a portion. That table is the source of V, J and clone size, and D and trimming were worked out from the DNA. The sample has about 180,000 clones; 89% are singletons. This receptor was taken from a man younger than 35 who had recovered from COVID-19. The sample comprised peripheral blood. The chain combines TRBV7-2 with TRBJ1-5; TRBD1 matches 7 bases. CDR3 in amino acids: CASSSTGAMQGNQPQHF. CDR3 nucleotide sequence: TGTGCCAGCAGTTCCACAGGGGCCATGCAGGGCAATCAGCCCCAGCATTTT. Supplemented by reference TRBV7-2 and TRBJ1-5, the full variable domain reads GAGVSQSPSNKVTEKGKDVELRCDPISGHTALYWYRQSLGQGLEFLIYFQGNSAPDKSGLPSDRFSAERTGGSVSTLTIQRTQQEDSAVYLCASSSTGAMQGNQPQHFGDGTRLSIL.